The rows below give T cell receptor beta chains drawn from one sample of a study of blood T cell repertoires in COVID-19. Clones were sequenced by immunoSEQ multiplex PCR, and TCRdb holds only the in-frame ones, with some missing. The table has 35,000 to 50,000 clones, over 80% seen once. The sequenced sample consisted of peripheral blood. The receptors shown here come from an elderly woman with acute or convalescent COVID-19. The CDR3 runs from the conserved cysteine through the conserved F or W. A D gene is named only where the DNA matches it firmly. Clone size is stated in some rows and not others, as once, few, many or a class when expanded.

j_call d_call clone_size v_call cdr3_nt cdr3_aa
TRBJ1-2 NA NA TRBV19 TGTGCCAGTAGTATTGCCCTGGACAGAAACTATGGCTACACCTTC CASSIALDRNYGYTF
TRBJ2-7 TRBD1 NA TRBV19 TGTGCCAGTAGTGCCGGGACAGGGGGATTTCGCGAGCAGTACTTC CASSAGTGGFREQYF
TRBJ1-1 NA NA TRBV28 TGTGCCAGCAGTTTTGCGGGTATTAGGACTGAAGCTTTCTTT CASSFAGIRTEAFF
TRBJ1-2 NA NA TRBV7-9 TGTGCCAGCAGCTCCGCGGACAGACCTAACTATGGCTACACCTTC CASSSADRPNYGYTF
TRBJ1-1 TRBD1 NA TRBV11-1 TGTGCCAGCAGCATCCGACAGGGGGAAACTGAAGCTTTCTTT CASSIRQGETEAFF
TRBJ2-1 NA NA TRBV20-1 TGCAGTGCTTGGTCCCGAGTAGAGCAGTTCTTC CSAWSRVEQFF
TRBJ2-5 NA NA TRBV19 TGTGCCAGTAGTGGTTTGGGAGGGACCCAGTACTTC CASSGLGGTQYF
TRBJ1-4 NA once TRBV5-5 TGTGCCAGCTCTAATACGCCCTACAGCCCTAATGAAAAACTGTTTTTT CASSNTPYSPNEKLFF
TRBJ2-1 TRBD2 NA TRBV7-3 TGTGCCAGCAGCCGAACGAGCCCTCGACTAGCGCCTAATGAGCAGTTCTTC CASSRTSPRLAPNEQFF
TRBJ2-7 TRBD1 NA TRBV12-3/TRBV12-4 TGTGCCAGCAGGAGGACAGGTCCCTACGAGCAGTACTTC CASRRTGPYEQYF